These 21 T cell receptor beta chains share one sample of origin, sequenced in a study of T-cell reconstitution after alpha-beta-depleted transplantation in children. The TCRbeta library incorporated unique molecular identifiers. TCRdb reanalysed the PCR reads using MiXCR and keeps one entry per CDR3 protein. Of approximately 240,000 distinct CDR3 sequences in the sample, roughly 10% were seen once. Sample: PBMCs, taken before TCRalphabeta/CD19-depleted stem cell transplant. The receptors here all came from a child under two years old with acute myeloid leukemia, due to receive a stem cell transplant.

This clonotype was recorded many times. The genes are TRBV12-3 or TRBV12-4 and TRBJ1-5, with D maybe TRBD1 (5 bases). The germline V and J ends were trimmed by 5 bases and 3 bases, with 20 bases remaining between them. This CDR3 has 17 amino acids. The CDR3 loop is CASSEDSRTGANQPQHF. CDR3 sequence (DNA): TGTGCCAGCAGTGAAGACAGTCGCACGGGTGCCAATCAGCCCCAGCATTTT.

At least ten counts were recorded for this clonotype. The chain has TRBV5-1 and TRBJ1-3, with D possibly matching TRBD1 (6 bases). Germline loops: CDR1 SGHRS, CDR2 YFSETQ. Trimming cost V 5 bases and J 2 bases, with 8 bases left between them. The CDR3 length is 13 residues. This chain's CDR3 is CASRKGAGNTIYF. The CDR3 DNA reads as TGCGCCAGCAGGAAGGGGGCTGGAAACACCATATATTTT.

This clonotype came up many times. The V and J genes are TRBV7-8 and TRBJ1-4, with a weak D call TRBD1 (6 bases). CDR3 length: 15 residues. V lost 1 base to trimming and J lost 8 bases, with 14 bases between them. CDR1 is SGHVS, CDR2 FQNEAQ, per germline. The CDR3 spells CASSLGEGESEKLFF. CDR3 DNA: TGTGCCAGCAGCTTAGGCGAGGGGGAGTCGGAAAAACTGTTTTTT. Combining the CDR3 with reference TRBV7-8 and TRBJ1-4 gives the whole variable domain GAGVSQSPRYKVAKRGQDVALRCDPISGHVSLFWYQQALGQGPEFLTYFQNEAQLDKSGLPSDRFFAERPEGSVSTLKIQRTQQEDSAVYLCASSLGEGESEKLFFGSGTQLSVL.

In this sample, this clonotype turned up many times. The rearrangement uses TRBV12-3 or TRBV12-4 and TRBJ2-7; D is unclear. This CDR3 contains 12 residues. The V end lost 2 bases, the J end lost 2 bases, and 4 bases lay between the germline ends. The CDR3 DNA reads as TGTGCCAGCAGTTTAAATCCCTACGAGCAGTACTTC. This codes for CASSLNPYEQYF.

This clonotype was observed at least ten times. The V call is TRBV15, the J call TRBJ1-1, with D uncertain. CDR3 length: 15 residues. Germline CDR1 reads LNHNV; CDR2 reads YYDKDF (reference sequence). V dropped 0 bases and J dropped 5 bases, with 13 bases sitting between them. CDR3 sequence reads: CATSRDGSSMTEAFF. CDR3 nucleotide sequence: TGTGCCACCAGCAGAGATGGTTCCTCAATGACTGAAGCTTTCTTT.

With respect to this clonotype: A clone one base away is much larger, so this may be a read error. This rearrangement joins TRBV6-1 to TRBJ2-5; D is undetermined. Trimming removed 6 bases from V and 5 bases from J, with 16 bases in between. This CDR3 spans 14 amino acids. Germline V gene sequence: CDR1 MNHNS, CDR2 SASEGT. The CDR3 protein is CASRRIPKTETQYF. DNA for the CDR3: TGTGCCAGCAGGAGGATTCCAAAGACTGAGACCCAGTACTTC.

At least ten counts were recorded for this clonotype. The chain combines TRBV12-3 or TRBV12-4 with TRBJ1-6, with D tentatively TRBD1 (5 bases). The CDR3 covers 13 residues. V gave up 4 bases and J gave up 4 bases, with 5 bases separating them. The CDR3 DNA reads TGTGCCAGCAGTTCAGGGTATAATTCACCCCTCCACTTT. Translated: CASSSGYNSPLHF.

This clonotype has at least ten counts. This chain connects TRBV11-3 to TRBJ2-2; 9 bases are a match to TRBD1. Germline assignment: CDR1 SGHNT and CDR2 YENEEA. The junction had 6 bases not matched to a gene; V was cut back by 0 bases and J by 4 bases. CDR3 length equals 17 residues. DNA for the CDR3: TGTGCCAGCAGCTTAGATTGGGGACAGGGAGCCACCGGGGAGCTGTTTTTT. Translating gives CASSLDWGQGATGELFF.

The chain recombines TRBV20-1 with TRBJ2-3; no clear D gene. The CDR3 is 12 residues long. Germline CDR1 DFQATT, CDR2 SNEGSKA (reference sequence). V was shortened by 6 bases and J by 5 bases, with 12 bases between the two germline ends. CDR3 residues: CSAHPSKDTQYF. The CDR3 region has the DNA TGCAGTGCACACCCCTCCAAAGATACGCAGTATTTT.

In this sample, this clonotype turned up many times. This chain links TRBV7-9 with TRBJ2-1; D not certain. Between the trimmed V and J ends, which lost 3 bases and 9 bases, there was a span of 6 bases. In germline, CDR1 is SEHNR, CDR2 FQNEAQ (reference sequence). The CDR3 covers 11 residues. CDR3 in DNA: TGTGCCAGCAGCTTCGGAGCTGAGCAGTTCTTC. This encodes CASSFGAEQFF.

In this sample, this clonotype turned up many times. The V call is TRBV29-1, the J call TRBJ1-1; no definite D call. Trimming left V 6 bases short and J 6 bases short, with 5 bases between. CDR3 length: 9 amino acids. Germline assignment: CDR1 SQVTM and CDR2 ANQGSEA. DNA of the CDR3: TGCAGCGTAAGCGCTGAAGCTTTCTTT. Translation: CSVSAEAFF.

There are many counts of this clonotype. The rearrangement uses TRBV3-1 and TRBJ2-2; D not resolved. CDR1 is LGHDT, CDR2 YNNKEL, per germline (reference sequence). V dropped 7 bases and J dropped 3 bases, with 9 bases sitting between them. CDR3 length: 13 amino acids. The chain's CDR3 is CASKLADTGELFF. The DNA of the CDR3 is TGTGCCAGCAAGTTGGCGGACACCGGGGAGCTGTTTTTT.

This clonotype came up many times. The V call is TRBV5-1, the J call TRBJ2-1; 12 nucleotides align to TRBD2. Germline V gene sequence: CDR1 SGHRS, CDR2 YFSETQ. This CDR3 comprises 20 residues. The ends lost 0 bases at V and 0 bases at J; junction bases unmatched: 10. The CDR3 DNA reads as TGCGCCAGCAGCTTGGCCTTAGGGACTAGCGGGCCTTACTCCTACAATGAGCAGTTCTTC. Amino acids: CASSLALGTSGPYSYNEQFF. The full variable domain, in which reference TRBV5-1 and TRBJ2-1 provide the parts outside the CDR3, is KAGVTQTPRYLIKTRGQQVTLSCSPISGHRSVSWYQQTPGQGLQFLFEYFSETQRNKGNFPGRFSGRQFSNSRSEMNVSTLELGDSALYLCASSLALGTSGPYSYNEQFFGPGTRLTVL.

This clonotype was counted at least ten times. The chain couples TRBV2 to TRBJ2-5; D is ambiguous. CDR3 size: 11 residues. Germline CDR1 is SNHLY and CDR2 is FYNNEI. The V end was cut by 7 bases, the J end by 5 bases, with 8 bases between. The CDR3 nucleotides read TGTGCCAGCATAGTTCAGGAGACCCAGTACTTC. The encoded protein is CASIVQETQYF.

This clonotype was seen many times. The genes are TRBV24-1 and TRBJ2-1; TRBD1 matches at 7 bases. J gave up 5 bases and V 5 bases, and 11 bases lay outside the gene matches. The CDR3 has 16 amino acids. CDR1 is KGHDR, CDR2 SFDVKD, per germline. The CDR3 reads CATSGKLGTVHNEQFF. CDR3 coding DNA: TGTGCCACCAGTGGGAAACTGGGGACAGTCCACAATGAGCAGTTCTTC.

This clonotype was picked up many times. This chain connects TRBV5-1 to TRBJ2-4; possibly TRBD2 for D (5 bases). CDR1 is SGHRS, CDR2 YFSETQ, per germline. This CDR3 comprises 14 residues. Deletions cut 0 bases from V and 4 bases from J, with 8 bases between. The CDR3 is CASSLALGKNIQYF. CDR3 DNA: TGCGCCAGCAGCTTGGCACTAGGAAAAAACATTCAGTACTTC.

On this clonotype: A much larger clone is a single base away; this may be a read error. The chain links TRBV18 to TRBJ2-1; possible D gene TRBD2, 5 bases. The length of the CDR3 is 16 residues. From germline, CDR1 is KGHSH and CDR2 LQKENI. The CDR3, as DNA: TGTGCCAGCTCACCACCGAGGGTGAGCTCCTACAGTGAGCAGTTCTTC. Its translation: CASSPPRVSSYSEQFF. The entire variable domain, with the rest obtained from reference TRBV18 and TRBJ2-1, is as follows: NAGVMQNPRHLVRRRGQEARLRCSPMKGHSHVYWYRQLPEEGLKFMVYLQKENIIDESGMPKERFSAEFPKEGPSILRIQQVVRGDSAAYFCASSPPRVSSYSEQFFGPGTRLTVL.

This clonotype was seen many times. V and J are TRBV14 and TRBJ2-1; D is uncertain. The CDR3 is 15 amino acids. The germline V and J ends were trimmed by 3 bases and 0 bases, with 9 bases remaining between them. Germline CDR1 and CDR2: SGHDN and FVKESK. The CDR3 DNA follows: TGTGCCAGCAGCCAGTACACAAGCTCCTACAATGAGCAGTTCTTC. It codes for CASSQYTSSYNEQFF.

With respect to this clonotype: A much larger clonotype is one base distant, so this may be a read error. The DNA for the CDR3 is TGTGTCAGCAGTTTGAATGGGATTCAGTACTTC. It encodes CVSSLNGIQYF. This chain connects TRBV12-3 or TRBV12-4 to TRBJ2-4; D unclear. This CDR3 contains 11 residues.

This clonotype has more than one count but fewer than ten. This sequence joins TRBV5-1 and TRBJ2-7, with TRBD2 matching 9 bases. Germline V lookup: CDR1 SGHRS, CDR2 YFSETQ. The V and J ends lost 0 bases and 1 base, in that order; junction bases with no gene match: 11. The CDR3 loop spans 18 amino acids. The CDR3 sequence is CASSLEPSGNRGSYEQYF. CDR3 in DNA: TGCGCCAGCAGCTTGGAGCCTAGCGGGAATCGAGGATCCTACGAGCAGTACTTC.

The chain couples TRBV2 to TRBJ1-6; 7 nucleotides line up with TRBD1. The germline CDR1 and CDR2 sequences are SNHLY and FYNNEI. The length of the CDR3 is 14 residues. V lost 8 bases to trimming and J lost 4 bases; unmatched junction nucleotides: 5. The CDR3 reads CASGAGQYNSPLHF. The CDR3 DNA follows: TGTGCCAGCGGGGCGGGACAGTATAATTCACCCCTCCACTTT. Looking up the rest from reference TRBV2 and TRBJ1-6 gives the full variable domain: EPEVTQTPSHQVTQMGQEVILRCVPISNHLYFYWYRQILGQKVEFLVSFYNNEISEKSEIFDDQFSVERPDGSNFTLKIRSTKLEDSAMYFCASGAGQYNSPLHFGNGTRLTVT.